A selection of T cell receptor beta chains follows, all from one sample in a study of OX40 agonist ivuxolimab in advanced cancers. Clones were sequenced by immunoSEQ multiplex PCR, and TCRdb holds only the in-frame ones, with some missing. This sample has 70,000 or so clones, with about 86% found just once. The input for sequencing was CD4+ or CD8+ T cells sorted from blood, taken in a trial of the OX40 agonist ivuxolimab. The receptor set was obtained from an adult with an advanced solid tumor such as melanoma, head and neck, liver or kidney cancer. Both conserved end residues are part of each CDR3. A D gene is named only where the DNA matches it firmly. Rows give clone size only sometimes, using once, few, many, or a class for an expanded clone.

clone_size d_call j_call v_call cdr3_aa cdr3_nt
few NA TRBJ1-5 TRBV11-1 CASSPSENQPQHF TGTGCCAGCAGCCCTAGCGAGAATCAGCCCCAGCATTTT
NA TRBD1 TRBJ2-1 TRBV10-3 CALSQGAQGYNEQFF TGTGCCCTCTCTCAGGGGGCGCAAGGCTACAATGAGCAGTTCTTC
once NA TRBJ1-2 TRBV6-5 CASKVIIGVNYGYTF TGTGCCAGCAAGGTGATAATAGGGGTGAACTATGGCTACACCTTC
NA NA TRBJ1-4 TRBV6-6 CASSQISLNEKLFF TGTGCCAGCAGCCAGATCAGCCTTAATGAAAAACTGTTTTTT
NA NA TRBJ1-2 TRBV7-2 CASSSLVGRKANYGYTF TGTGCCAGCAGCTCCCTGGTCGGAAGGAAAGCTAACTATGGCTACACCTTC
NA TRBD2 TRBJ2-2 TRBV10-3 CAISGLAGGMNTGELFF TGTGCCATCAGTGGACTAGCGGGAGGGATGAACACCGGGGAGCTGTTTTTT
NA NA TRBJ1-4 TRBV5-8 CASMHLGATNEKLFF TGTGCCAGCATGCATCTGGGCGCAACTAATGAAAAACTGTTTTTT
NA NA TRBJ1-1 TRBV2 CASPKWQRMNTEAFF TGTGCCAGCCCGAAATGGCAGCGAATGAACACTGAAGCTTTCTTT
NA TRBD1 TRBJ1-2 TRBV11-2 CASSLGDREVTF TGTGCCAGCAGCTTAGGGGACAGGGAAGTCACCTTC
once TRBD2 TRBJ2-3 TRBV5-1 CASSSGGGAPDTQYF TGCGCCAGCAGCAGCGGCGGGGGGGCACCAGATACGCAGTATTTT
once TRBD1 TRBJ2-7 TRBV7-8 CASSPTGQSYEQYF TGTGCCAGCAGCCCGACGGGACAGAGCTACGAGCAGTACTTC
NA NA TRBJ1-1 TRBV28 CASSFAGRGNTEAFF TGTGCCAGCAGTTTTGCGGGCAGGGGGAACACTGAAGCTTTCTTT
NA TRBD2 TRBJ2-3 TRBV9 CASTDTGGGDTQYF TGTGCCAGCACGGACACGGGGGGTGGAGATACGCAGTATTTT
NA TRBD1 TRBJ1-1 TRBV28 CASNRGRGGNTEAFF TGTGCCAGCAACAGGGGGCGGGGGGGGAACACTGAAGCTTTCTTT
NA NA TRBJ1-5 TRBV19 CASRAPFEAQHF TGTGCCAGTAGAGCCCCTTTTGAAGCCCAGCATTTT
NA NA TRBJ2-1 TRBV5-5 CASRGLTYNEQFF TGTGCCAGCCGGGGACTGACGTACAATGAGCAGTTCTTC
NA NA TRBJ1-4 TRBV6-5 CASSQLQTNEKLFF TGTGCCAGCAGCCAACTTCAAACTAATGAAAAACTGTTTTTT
NA NA TRBJ2-3 TRBV7-3 CASSLLLGSTDTQYF TGTGCCAGCAGCTTATTATTGGGAAGCACAGATACGCAGTATTTT
NA TRBD2 TRBJ2-3 TRBV7-8 CASSRAGGTDTQYF TGTGCCAGCAGTAGGGCGGGAGGTACAGATACGCAGTATTTT
NA TRBD1 TRBJ1-6 TRBV28 CASSFLGQGSYNSPLHF TGTGCCAGCAGTTTTTTGGGACAGGGGTCCTATAATTCACCCCTCCACTTT
few NA TRBJ1-1 TRBV11-2 CASSLRGRGLKTDTEAFF TGTGCCAGCAGCTTACGGGGCAGGGGACTCAAGACGGACACTGAAGCTTTCTTT
NA NA TRBJ2-1 TRBV19 CASRETRYNEQFF TGTGCCAGTAGGGAGACTAGGTACAATGAGCAGTTCTTC
NA NA TRBJ2-3 TRBV9 CASSVGINTDTQYF TGTGCCAGCAGCGTAGGAATCAACACAGATACGCAGTATTTT
once NA TRBJ2-2 TRBV11-2 CASSPGAKLFF TGTGCCAGCAGCCCAGGCGCCAAGCTGTTTTTT
NA NA TRBJ2-7 TRBV28 CASSRTRREQYF TGTGCCAGCAGCCGGACTCGTCGCGAGCAGTACTTC
NA NA TRBJ1-1 TRBV5-6 CASSLFVAGKILPEAFF TGTGCCAGCAGCTTGTTTGTGGCAGGGAAGATTCTCCCTGAAGCTTTCTTT
once NA TRBJ1-2 TRBV18 CASSPREGSGYTF TGTGCCAGCTCCCCTCGTGAGGGGTCTGGCTACACCTTC
NA NA TRBJ2-3 TRBV28 CASSLGGSGTDTQYF TGTGCCAGCAGTTTAGGAGGGTCTGGCACAGATACGCAGTATTTT
NA NA TRBJ2-1 TRBV15 CATHAGESSYNEQFF TGTGCCACCCACGCCGGCGAGAGCTCCTACAATGAGCAGTTCTTC
NA TRBD1 TRBJ1-5 TRBV19 CASSLLTGYQPQHF TGTGCCAGTAGTTTATTGACAGGGTATCAGCCCCAGCATTTT
NA NA TRBJ2-5 TRBV30 CAWSVTRRETQYF TGTGCCTGGAGTGTAACGAGGAGGGAGACCCAGTACTTC
NA NA TRBJ2-3 TRBV5-6 CASSPFVPEDYSTDTQYF TGTGCCAGCAGCCCCTTTGTTCCGGAGGATTATAGCACAGATACGCAGTATTTT
NA NA TRBJ2-5 TRBV5-1 CASSPSPGVETQYF TGCGCCAGCTCCCCGTCCCCAGGGGTAGAGACCCAGTACTTC
NA NA TRBJ1-6 TRBV30 CAWSKAPYNSPLHF TGTGCCTGGAGTAAGGCCCCCTATAATTCACCCCTCCACTTT
NA TRBD2 TRBJ2-1 TRBV10-3 CAIRTSGPNNEQFF TGTGCCATCAGGACTAGCGGTCCAAACAATGAGCAGTTCTTC
NA NA TRBJ2-5 TRBV29-1 CSVEGRGGETQYF TGCAGCGTTGAAGGACGGGGAGGTGAGACCCAGTACTTC
once TRBD2 TRBJ2-1 TRBV15 CATSGNRAGGLIYNEQFF TGTGCCACCAGCGGGAACCGGGCGGGGGGACTTATATACAATGAGCAGTTCTTC
NA NA TRBJ1-2 TRBV19 CASSILDSGNYGYTF TGTGCCAGTAGTATATTGGACAGTGGGAACTATGGCTACACCTTC
NA TRBD1 TRBJ1-5 TRBV5-5 CASSLAGTGGVSNQPQHF TGTGCCAGCAGCTTGGCCGGGACAGGGGGCGTTAGCAATCAGCCCCAGCATTTT
NA NA TRBJ1-1 TRBV6-6 CASSAPGTQGNTEAFF TGTGCCAGCAGTGCACCGGGGACCCAGGGGAACACTGAAGCTTTCTTT
NA NA TRBJ2-1 TRBV7-9 CASRLEGLEQFF TGTGCCAGCAGGTTAGAGGGGCTGGAGCAGTTCTTC
NA TRBD1 TRBJ1-1 TRBV28 CASRVQGDTEAFF TGTGCCAGCCGAGTACAGGGGGACACTGAAGCTTTCTTT
NA NA TRBJ1-2 TRBV5-6 CASSLDRGANYGYTF TGTGCCAGCAGCTTGGATCGGGGGGCAAACTATGGCTACACCTTC
NA NA TRBJ1-1 TRBV7-2 CASSLDRDTEAFF TGTGCCAGCAGCTTAGACAGGGACACTGAAGCTTTCTTT